This record looks at one T cell receptor (beta chain) sequence and its context. Its antigen has not been determined. No base quality information exists; no much larger clone differs at one position. Other DNA sequences in the same sample also yield this CDR3. TCRbeta CDR3 regions were amplified from genomic DNA using the immunoSEQ Assay, a bias-controlled multiplex PCR. On the study's bioinformatics: The number of nucleated cells in each sample was estimated from the amplification of reference gene primers within the assay. Sequence reads were collapsed and filtered to measure the absolute abundance of every unique TCRbeta CDR3 rearrangement. For each sample, productive Simpson clonality was calculated as the square root of Simpson's diversity index over productive rearrangements. The clones in this table, taken by TCRdb from immuneACCESS, are in-frame only. Not every clone is retained; where verified, under half of the shortfall comes from an unresolved V gene, and the cause of the rest is unknown. The V and J calls and the clone size are those of that table, but D and trimming were determined from the DNA. This sample holds 300,000 to 450,000 clones; more than 75% were observed only once. The top ten clones comprise roughly 1% of the sample.

The CDR3 covers 14 residues, taking in both the cysteine and the phenylalanine. Just the 42-base CDR3 DNA is kept, in frame starting at base 1. In the germline V gene, CDR1 corresponds to MNHEY and CDR2 to SVGAGI. At the junction V is shortened by 0 bases and J by 4 bases, with 9 bases in between. In the prospective study, participants were about 18 to 95 years old, resided in about two dozen geographic areas of the United States, and were enrolled through a virtual design. In the prospective study, participants were assigned to cohorts based on the clinical history participants reported in a screening survey and a study questionnaire. Recovered participants in ImmuneRACE Cohort 3 were defined as having two consecutive negative NP/OP PCR tests, clearance from a healthcare professional, or resolution of symptoms. Each participant in the prospective study had whole blood, serum and a nasopharyngeal or oropharyngeal swab collected by mobile phlebotomists. Participants in the prospective study had the option to provide additional blood draws and questionnaires over a roughly 2-month period. Prospective study blood samples were shipped either frozen or at room temperature before DNA extraction.

This entry belongs to a study of blood T cell repertoires in COVID-19 (dated by TCRdb to between 2020 and 2021). Background for the entire study: Samples from collaborators originated in the United States, Italy and Spain and spanned both the acute and convalescent phases of COVID-19. The prospective study material was composed of cDNA or gDNA derived from T cells, B-cell-depleted T cells, or PBMCs. The dataset comprised deeply sampled blood TCRbeta repertoires from subjects exposed to, actively infected with, or recovered from COVID-19. The repertoires were released in a freely available public database intended as a resource for research on the immune response to SARS-CoV-2. The samples were drawn from two sources: the first 160 participants of the ongoing ImmuneRACE study, and 950 to 1,500 subjects contributed by 6 global collaborators. Sample metadata almost always included a de-identified subject ID, COVID-19 status, age in years and sex. Where available, HLA class I and class II types were obtained from metadata supplied by the sample provider rather than from assay-based typing.

General study outcomes and caveats: How much clinical and demographic metadata was included differed by source and by participant, and the metadata was provided uncurated.

The clonotype was recovered from a woman aged 30 to 39 who had recovered from COVID-19. The V and J segments used are TRBV6-5 and TRBJ1-2; perhaps TRBD1 is the D gene, with 5 bases matching. The specimen was PBMCs or T cells enriched from blood (not recorded which). The DNA sequence follows: TGTGCCAGCAGTTACTCGACGGGGGGCTATGGCTACACCTTC. Its coded protein is CASSYSTGGYGYTF.